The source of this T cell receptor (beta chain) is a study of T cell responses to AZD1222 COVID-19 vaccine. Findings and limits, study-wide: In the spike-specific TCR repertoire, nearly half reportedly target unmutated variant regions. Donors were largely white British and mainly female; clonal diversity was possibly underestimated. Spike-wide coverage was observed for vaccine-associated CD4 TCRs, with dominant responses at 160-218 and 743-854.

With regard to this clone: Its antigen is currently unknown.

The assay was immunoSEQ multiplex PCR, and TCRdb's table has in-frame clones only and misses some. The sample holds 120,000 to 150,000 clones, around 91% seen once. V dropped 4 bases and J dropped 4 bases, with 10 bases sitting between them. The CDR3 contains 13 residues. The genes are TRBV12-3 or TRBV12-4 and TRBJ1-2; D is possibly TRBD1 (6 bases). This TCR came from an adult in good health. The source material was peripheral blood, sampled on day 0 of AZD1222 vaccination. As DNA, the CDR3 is TGTGCCAGCAGTTCGACAGGATCCTATGGCTACACCTTC. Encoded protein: CASSSTGSYGYTF.